One sample yielded the 32 T cell receptor beta chains listed below, sequenced in a study of blood T cells in healthy people across ages. The use of a sample-barcoded 5' primer and a J-beta primer mix characterized a second PCR of roughly 6 to 11 cycles. TCRdb ran MiXCR on the 5' RACE reads and lists one entry per CDR3 protein. The table includes more than 800,000 distinct CDR3 sequences, more than 35% detected once. Sequencing input: blood. These receptors were collected from a woman aged 60-75 years in good health.

The chain uses TRBV9 and TRBJ2-1, with D tentatively TRBD2 (5 bases). CDR3 size: 15 residues. V lost 2 bases and J 5 bases, leaving 14 bases between the germline ends. Germline V gene lookup returns CDR1 SGDLS and CDR2 YYNGEE. CDR3 nucleotides: TGTGCCAGCAGCGTGGGAGCCCTCTCACACAATGAGCAGTTCTTC. Translating it yields CASSVGALSHNEQFF.

The gene calls are TRBV12-3 or TRBV12-4 and TRBJ1-5; 7 positions agree with TRBD1. J gave up 1 base and V 7 bases, and 4 bases lay outside the gene matches. The CDR3 is 14 amino acids. CDR3 region: CASTLGQSNQPQHF. DNA for the CDR3: TGTGCCAGCACCCTGGGACAGAGCAATCAGCCCCAGCATTTT.

This clonotype was counted between two and nine times. The V and J genes are TRBV4-2 and TRBJ1-2; TRBD1 matches 7 bases. The CDR3 runs to 15 residues. The junction had 4 bases not matched to a gene; V was cut back by 3 bases and J by 0 bases. Germline V lookup: CDR1 LGHNA, CDR2 YNFKEQ. As DNA, the CDR3 is TGTGCCAGCAGCCATACGACAGGGTCTAACTATGGCTACACCTTC. This gives the protein CASSHTTGSNYGYTF.

The chain couples TRBV7-3 to TRBJ2-5; 7 bases are a match to TRBD2. CDR1 SGHTA and CDR2 FQGTGA come from the germline V gene. J was trimmed by 2 bases and V by 5 bases; bases with no gene match: 5. The CDR3 spans 14 residues. This CDR3 is CASSVMGGQETQYF. CDR3 coding DNA: TGTGCCAGCAGCGTCATGGGGGGGCAAGAGACCCAGTACTTC.

The chain links TRBV7-9 to TRBJ2-7; TRBD2 matches 7 bases. Germline V gives CDR1 SEHNR, CDR2 FQNEAQ (reference sequence). The J segment lost 7 bases and the V segment lost 7 bases, leaving 19 bases of the junction unmatched. The CDR3 runs to 16 residues. CDR3 coding DNA: TGTGCCAGCAACCCCATGGGGCTAGCGGTCTACAATGAGCAGTACTTC. This codes for CASNPMGLAVYNEQYF.

This clonotype has only a few counts. The chain links TRBV20-1 to TRBJ1-6; a possible D gene is TRBD1 (5 bases). CDR1 is DFQATT, CDR2 SNEGSKA, per germline (reference sequence). V was trimmed by 6 bases and J by 2 bases, leaving 17 bases between them. The CDR3 has 16 amino acids. This CDR3 is CSARDGLMTYNSPLHF. DNA of the CDR3: TGCAGTGCAAGGGACGGACTTATGACCTATAATTCACCCCTCCACTTT.

The rearrangement links TRBV27 to TRBJ2-1, with TRBD2 as a possible D gene (5 bases). This CDR3 comprises 14 residues. Trimming left V 0 bases short and J 5 bases short, with 8 bases between. From germline, CDR1 is MNHEY and CDR2 SMNVEV (reference sequence). CDR3 DNA: TGTGCCAGCAGTTTATCTTCGGGGAACAATGAGCAGTTCTTC. As protein: CASSLSSGNNEQFF.

This clonotype came up a few times. The rearrangement joins TRBV7-8 to TRBJ2-4; D may be TRBD1 (6 bases). The V and J ends lost 4 bases and 4 bases respectively, with 8 bases between them. Germline CDR1 is SGHVS and CDR2 is FQNEAQ. The CDR3 length is 13 residues. The CDR3 is CASSSDSKNIQYF. The CDR3 DNA follows: TGTGCCAGCAGCTCGGACAGTAAAAACATTCAGTACTTC.

This clonotype was counted only a few times. V is TRBV10-3 and J is TRBJ2-7; D is unresolved. CDR3 length equals 11 residues. CDR1 and CDR2 from the germline V gene are ENHRY and SYGVKD. The ends were cut back, 5 bases at V and 3 bases at J, with 5 bases in the middle. The CDR3 reads CAISTYYEQYF. For the CDR3, the DNA is TGTGCCATCAGTACCTACTACGAGCAGTACTTC.

The chain employs TRBV4-1 and TRBJ2-5, with TRBD1 matching over 7 bases. The V gene's germline CDR1 is MGHRA and CDR2 YSYEKL. The CDR3 is 16 residues long. Unmatched junction bases numbered 12, after V lost 4 bases and J lost 4 bases. The CDR3 bases are TGCGCCAGCAGCCGCAACCAGGGACAGCATAGAGAGACCCAGTACTTC. Translation: CASSRNQGQHRETQYF.

This rearrangement joins TRBV6-1 to TRBJ2-5; D may be TRBD2 (6 bases). Per germline, CDR1 MNHNS and CDR2 SASEGT. This CDR3 has 15 amino acids. The V end lost 2 bases, the J end lost 6 bases, and 16 bases lay between the germline ends. The CDR3 reads CASSERAAGLKTQYF. The DNA of the CDR3 is TGTGCCAGCAGTGAAAGGGCAGCGGGTTTAAAGACCCAGTACTTC.

The gene calls are TRBV29-1 and TRBJ2-3; D is possibly TRBD1 (6 bases). The CDR3 covers 15 residues. V lost 4 bases and J lost 2, with 16 bases in between. The germline gives CDR1 SQVTM, CDR2 ANQGSEA. The CDR3 spells CSVVPLRGYTDTQYF. The CDR3 region has the DNA TGCAGCGTTGTTCCCCTCAGGGGTTACACAGATACGCAGTATTTT.

This clonotype appeared a few times. V is TRBV2 and J is TRBJ2-1; 9 bases align to TRBD1. CDR1 is SNHLY and CDR2 is FYNNEI in the germline V gene. The CDR3 has 13 residues. The junction had 10 bases not matched to a gene; V was cut back by 11 bases and J by 8 bases. DNA for the CDR3: TGTGCCGGGGGGGACAGGGCTCGGGATGAGCAGTTCTTC. It is translated as CAGGDRARDEQFF.

The V call is TRBV7-9, the J call TRBJ2-7; D tentatively reads TRBD1 or TRBD2 (5 bases each). CDR1 and CDR2 (germline): SEHNR, FQNEAQ (reference sequence). V lost 5 bases and J lost 9, with 17 bases in between. The CDR3 is 13 amino acids. The CDR3 DNA is TGTGCCAGCAGCGCCCCTCCCAGGGAGAGGCAGTACTTC. This encodes CASSAPPRERQYF.

This clonotype was seen more than once but under ten times. V is TRBV15 and J is TRBJ1-6, with D unresolved. Trimming stripped 1 base from V and 8 bases from J, with 9 bases between. From germline, CDR1 is LNHNV and CDR2 YYDKDF (reference sequence). The CDR3 length is 14 residues. CDR3 in amino acids: CATSRALQDSPLHF. The CDR3 coding sequence is TGTGCCACCAGCAGAGCCCTTCAAGATTCACCCCTCCACTTT.

The V gene is TRBV7-9, the J gene TRBJ2-7, with TRBD1 matching over 7 bases. The CDR3 sequence is 15 residues long. CDR1 and CDR2 from the germline V gene are SEHNR and FQNEAQ (reference sequence). After removal of 4 bases from V and 2 bases from J, the junction contained 8 bases not matched to a gene. For the CDR3, the DNA is TGTGCCAGCAGCTCCGAGGGGGCCTCAGCCTACGAGCAGTACTTC. Translated, it gives CASSSEGASAYEQYF. Combining the CDR3 with reference TRBV7-9 and TRBJ2-7 gives the whole variable domain DTGVSQNPRHKITKRGQNVTFRCDPISEHNRLYWYRQTLGQGPEFLTYFQNEAQLEKSRLLSDRFSAERPKGSFSTLEIQRTEQGDSAMYLCASSSEGASAYEQYFGPGTRLTVT.

The chain employs TRBV20-1 and TRBJ2-3; 7 positions match TRBD2. V dropped 6 bases and J dropped 4; count of bases not matched to a gene: 10. CDR3 length equals 14 residues. The germline gives CDR1 DFQATT, CDR2 SNEGSKA (reference sequence). Here the CDR3 reads CSAPRGGIPDTQYF. As DNA, the CDR3 is TGCAGTGCCCCGAGGGGAGGGATCCCAGATACGCAGTATTTT.

This clonotype was seen only a few times. The V call is TRBV5-1, the J call TRBJ2-1; 9 nucleotides match TRBD1. CDR3 size: 15 residues. J was trimmed by 5 bases and V by 4 bases; bases with no gene match: 7. Germline CDR1 reads SGHRS; CDR2 reads YFSETQ. CDR3 in DNA: TGCGCCAGCAGCCCACGACAGGGGGTAAACAATGAGCAGTTCTTC. Its protein is CASSPRQGVNNEQFF.

This clonotype occurred many times. The chain recombines TRBV27 with TRBJ2-7; D may match TRBD1 or TRBD2 (5 bases each). Germline CDR1 reads MNHEY; CDR2 reads SMNVEV (reference sequence). Trimming took off 8 bases at V and 6 bases at J, with 11 bases between the two ends. CDR3 length: 11 amino acids. The CDR3 nucleotides read TGTGCCAGCGGTCGAGGGGTCGAGCAGTACTTC. It translates to CASGRGVEQYF.

This clonotype was observed a handful of times. The rearrangement joins TRBV25-1 to TRBJ1-2; D unclear. From germline, CDR1 is MGHDK and CDR2 SYGVNS. CDR3 length: 14 residues. V gave up 0 bases and J gave up 6 bases, with 11 bases separating them. The CDR3 coding sequence is TGTGCCAGCAGTGAATACACAGACGCTGATGGCTACACCTTC. Amino acid sequence: CASSEYTDADGYTF.

This clonotype was observed a handful of times. The V gene is TRBV10-2, the J gene TRBJ2-3; D is ambiguous. This CDR3 contains 14 residues. Trimming removed 0 bases from V and 6 bases from J, with 10 bases in between. Germline loops: CDR1 WSHSY, CDR2 SAAADI. In nucleotides, the CDR3 is TGCGCCAGCAGTGAGTCGGGTGGTGGGGATACGCAGTATTTT. It yields the protein CASSESGGGDTQYF.

The chain has TRBV3-1 and TRBJ2-1, with 8 bases fitting TRBD2. This CDR3 region has 18 residues. V trimming: 2 bases; J trimming: 0 bases; junction bases outside the gene matches: 9. The germline V gene encodes CDR1 LGHDT and CDR2 YNNKEL (reference sequence). This CDR3 reads CASSQSLAVDFSYNEQFF. The CDR3 DNA sequence: TGTGCCAGCAGCCAATCACTAGCGGTGGACTTCTCCTACAATGAGCAGTTCTTC.

This clonotype was detected ten times or more. The chain has TRBV29-1 and TRBJ2-3; D is unresolved. The CDR3 runs 14 residues. Trimming left V 5 bases short and J 3 bases short, with 15 bases between. Per the germline V gene, CDR1 is SQVTM and CDR2 is ANQGSEA. DNA of the CDR3: TGCAGCGTTCCCGTGCGATCCGGGACAGATACGCAGTATTTT. As protein: CSVPVRSGTDTQYF.

This chain uses TRBV4-1 with TRBJ2-1; TRBD2 aligns across 11 bases. Germline V gene lookup returns CDR1 MGHRA and CDR2 YSYEKL. The junction had 1 base not matched to a gene; V was cut back by 0 bases and J by 9 bases. This CDR3 has 14 amino acids. The CDR3 sequence: CASSQDLAGGEQFF. DNA for the CDR3: TGCGCCAGCAGCCAAGACCTAGCGGGAGGTGAGCAGTTCTTC.

This clonotype was found a few times. This rearrangement joins TRBV4-1 to TRBJ1-1, with no clear D. The V end lost 0 bases, the J end lost 1 base, and 9 bases lay between the germline ends. Germline assignment: CDR1 MGHRA and CDR2 YSYEKL. The CDR3 runs 15 residues. The CDR3 loop is CASSQDGNGNTEAFF. The DNA for the CDR3 is TGCGCCAGCAGCCAAGATGGGAACGGGAACACTGAAGCTTTCTTT.

The table lists this clonotype with a few counts. CDR3 amino acids: CASSESKPAEKLFF. In nucleotides, the CDR3 is TGCGCCAGCAGTGAGTCGAAACCCGCGGAAAAACTGTTTTTT. The V call is TRBV10-1, the J call TRBJ1-4; D gene unclear. V lost 0 bases to trimming and J lost 8 bases, with 10 bases between them. CDR3 length equals 14 residues. Germline V gives CDR1 WNHNN, CDR2 SYGVQD (reference sequence).

The chain combines TRBV7-8 with TRBJ2-4, with 14 bases matching TRBD2. TRBJ2-7 explains the end of the DNA better; the J call may be wrong. This CDR3 region has 16 residues. Germline CDR1 reads SGHVS; CDR2 reads FQNEAQ. The CDR3 sequence: CASSRGTSGRFYEQYF. The CDR3 DNA sequence: TGTGCCAGCAGCAGAGGGACTAGCGGGAGATTCTACGAGCAGTACTTC.

The sample holds a few counts of this clonotype. This chain links TRBV4-1 with TRBJ2-7, with TRBD1 matching over 7 bases. The germline V gene has CDR1 MGHRA and CDR2 YSYEKL. This CDR3 has 16 amino acids. V gave up 0 bases and J gave up 3 bases; unmatched junction bases: 8. CDR3 coding DNA: TGCGCCAGCAGCCAAGATCGGACAGGTGCGCTCTACGAGCAGTACTTC. It yields the protein CASSQDRTGALYEQYF.

This rearrangement joins TRBV30 to TRBJ1-2; D is ambiguous. The CDR3 loop spans 11 amino acids. Per the germline V gene, CDR1 is GTSNPN and CDR2 is SVGIG (reference sequence). Trimming removed 1 base from V and 4 bases from J, with 4 bases in between. CDR3 nucleotide sequence: TGTGCCTGGAGTGCGGTCTATGGCTACACCTTC. Translated, it gives CAWSAVYGYTF.

The V and J genes are TRBV29-1 and TRBJ2-1, with 10 bases that match TRBD2. V shed 4 bases, J shed 10 bases, and the junction held 10 bases outside the gene matches. This CDR3 comprises 14 residues. Germline V gene sequence: CDR1 SQVTM, CDR2 ANQGSEA. The CDR3 DNA is TGCAGCGTTGGGAAGCGGGAGGGGAAGGACGAGCAGTTCTTC. This gives the protein CSVGKREGKDEQFF.

This clonotype appeared a few times. V and J are TRBV9 and TRBJ2-4; TRBD2 aligns across 7 bases. The CDR3 is 18 amino acids. Germline-derived CDR1 and CDR2 are SGDLS and YYNGEE. V shed 0 bases, J shed 5 bases, and the junction held 14 bases outside the gene matches. The CDR3 region is CASSVGIAGPPSQNIQYF. DNA of the CDR3: TGTGCCAGCAGCGTAGGCATAGCGGGCCCCCCCTCCCAAAACATTCAGTACTTC.

This rearrangement joins TRBV3-1 to TRBJ2-7; 8 bases agree with TRBD1. The CDR3 loop spans 14 amino acids. CDR1 and CDR2 (germline): LGHDT, YNNKEL (reference sequence). With V trimmed by 1 base and J by 7 bases, 6 bases remained unmatched. CDR3 nucleotides: TGTGCCAGCAGCCAAGGGACAGGGTCGGGGGAGCAGTACTTC. Its protein is CASSQGTGSGEQYF.